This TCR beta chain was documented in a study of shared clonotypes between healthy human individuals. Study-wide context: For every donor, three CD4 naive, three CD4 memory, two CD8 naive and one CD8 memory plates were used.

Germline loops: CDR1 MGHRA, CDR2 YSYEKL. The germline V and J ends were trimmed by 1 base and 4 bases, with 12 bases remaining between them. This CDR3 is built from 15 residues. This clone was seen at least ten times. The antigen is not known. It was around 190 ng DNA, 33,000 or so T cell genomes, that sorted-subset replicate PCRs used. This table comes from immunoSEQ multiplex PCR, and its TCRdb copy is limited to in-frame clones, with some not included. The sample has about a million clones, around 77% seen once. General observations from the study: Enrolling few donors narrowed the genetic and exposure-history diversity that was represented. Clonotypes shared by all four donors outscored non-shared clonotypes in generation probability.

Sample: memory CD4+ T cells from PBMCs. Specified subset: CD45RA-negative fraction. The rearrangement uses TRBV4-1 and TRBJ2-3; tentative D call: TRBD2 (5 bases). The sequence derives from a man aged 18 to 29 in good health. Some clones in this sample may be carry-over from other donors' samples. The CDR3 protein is CASSQGLPGADTQYF. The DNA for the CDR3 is TGCGCCAGCAGCCAAGGTCTCCCCGGGGCAGATACGCAGTATTTT.